This section outlines one TCR beta chain sequence together with its context. Antigen: not known. Method: immunoSEQ multiplex PCR; TCRdb's copy keeps in-frame clones and lacks some. The top ten hold less than 1.5% of the sample, which has roughly 150,000 clones, roughly 90% seen once. The CDR3 has 14 residues. Trimming took off 8 bases at V and 1 base at J, with 13 bases between the two ends. The germline CDR1 and CDR2 sequences are SEHNR and FQNEAQ (reference sequence). These data originate in a study of T cell responses to AZD1222 COVID-19 vaccine. Study-wide findings and caveats: Reports indicate that nearly half of spike-specific TCRs are directed at unmutated variant regions.

Second doses that came at about 4 or about 12 weeks were put together. This TCR was recovered from an adult who received the AZD1222 COVID-19 vaccine. Specimen: peripheral blood, collected 28 days after the second AZD1222 dose. V usage is TRBV7-9 and J usage is TRBJ2-3; D possibly corresponds to TRBD2 (5 bases). CDR3 nucleotides: TGTGCCAGCCTTCTACTAGGCGGCACAGATACGCAGTATTTT. It encodes CASLLLGGTDTQYF.